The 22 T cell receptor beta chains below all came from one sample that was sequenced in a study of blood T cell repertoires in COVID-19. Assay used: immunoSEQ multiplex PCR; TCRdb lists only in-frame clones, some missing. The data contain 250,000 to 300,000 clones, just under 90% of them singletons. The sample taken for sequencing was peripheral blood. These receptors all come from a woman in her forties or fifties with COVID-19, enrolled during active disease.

The CDR3 nucleotides are TGCGCCAGCAGCTTGGCCCAACAGGGCTATGGCTACACCTTC. This sequence encodes CASSLAQQGYGYTF. The J gene is TRBJ1-2, the V gene TRBV5-1; the D gene is possibly TRBD1 (6 bases). The CDR3 contains 14 residues. Trimming shortened V by 0 bases and J by 4 bases, and 10 bases separated the two germline ends. CDR1 is SGHRS, CDR2 YFSETQ, per germline.

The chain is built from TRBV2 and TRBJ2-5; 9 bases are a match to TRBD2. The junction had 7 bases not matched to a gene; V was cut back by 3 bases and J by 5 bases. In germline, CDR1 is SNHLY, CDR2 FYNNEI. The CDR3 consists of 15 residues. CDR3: CASSDNSGSSETQYF. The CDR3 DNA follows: TGTGCCAGCAGTGATAATAGCGGGAGTTCGGAGACCCAGTACTTC.

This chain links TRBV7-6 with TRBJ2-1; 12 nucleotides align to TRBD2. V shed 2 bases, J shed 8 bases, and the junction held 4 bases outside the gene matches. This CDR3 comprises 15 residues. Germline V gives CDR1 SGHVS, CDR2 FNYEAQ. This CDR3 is CASSLRTSGTYEQFF. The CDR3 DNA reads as TGTGCCAGCAGCTTACGGACTAGCGGGACCTATGAGCAGTTCTTC.

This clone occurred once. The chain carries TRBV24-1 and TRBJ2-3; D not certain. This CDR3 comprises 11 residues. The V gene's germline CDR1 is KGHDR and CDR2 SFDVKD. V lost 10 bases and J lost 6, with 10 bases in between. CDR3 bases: TGTGCCACAAGTTACATCGATACGCAGTATTTT. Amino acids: CATSYIDTQYF.

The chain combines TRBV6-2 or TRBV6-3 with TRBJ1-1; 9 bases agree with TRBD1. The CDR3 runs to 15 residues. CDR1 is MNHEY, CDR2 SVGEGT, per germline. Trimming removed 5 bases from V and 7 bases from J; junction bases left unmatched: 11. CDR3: CASSDPGTGLGEAFF. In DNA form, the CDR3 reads TGTGCCAGCAGTGACCCCGGGACAGGGCTTGGTGAAGCTTTCTTT.

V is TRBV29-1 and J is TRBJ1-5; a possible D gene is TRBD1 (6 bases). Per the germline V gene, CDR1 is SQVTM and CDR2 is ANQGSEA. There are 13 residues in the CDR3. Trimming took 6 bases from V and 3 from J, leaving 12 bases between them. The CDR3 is CSVSDRNNQPQHF. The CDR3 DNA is TGCAGCGTCAGCGACAGGAACAATCAGCCCCAGCATTTT.

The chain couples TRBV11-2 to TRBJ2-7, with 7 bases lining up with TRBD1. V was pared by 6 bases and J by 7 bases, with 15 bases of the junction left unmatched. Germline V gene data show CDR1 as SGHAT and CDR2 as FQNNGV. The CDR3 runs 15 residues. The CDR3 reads CASRHRDRNPGEQYF. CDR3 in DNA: TGTGCCAGCAGACACCGGGACAGAAACCCGGGAGAGCAGTACTTC.

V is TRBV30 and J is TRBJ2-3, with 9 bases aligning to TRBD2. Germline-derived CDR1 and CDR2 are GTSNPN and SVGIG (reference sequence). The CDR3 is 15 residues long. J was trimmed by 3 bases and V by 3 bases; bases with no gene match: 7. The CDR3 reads CAWSDGLALTDTQYF. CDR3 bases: TGTGCCTGGAGCGACGGACTAGCGCTAACAGATACGCAGTATTTT.

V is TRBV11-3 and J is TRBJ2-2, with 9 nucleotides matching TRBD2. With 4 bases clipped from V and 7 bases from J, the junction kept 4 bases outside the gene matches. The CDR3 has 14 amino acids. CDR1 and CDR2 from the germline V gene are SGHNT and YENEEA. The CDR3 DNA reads TGTGCCAGCAGCTCTAGCGGGGTGGGCGGGGAGCTGTTTTTT. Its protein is CASSSSGVGGELFF.

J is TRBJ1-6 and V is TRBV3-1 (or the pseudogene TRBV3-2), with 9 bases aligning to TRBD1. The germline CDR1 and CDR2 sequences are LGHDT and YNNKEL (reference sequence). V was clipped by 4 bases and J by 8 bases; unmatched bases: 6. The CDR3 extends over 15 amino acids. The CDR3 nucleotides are TGTGCCAGCAGCCCGACCGGGACAGGGTATTCACCCCTCCACTTT. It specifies CASSPTGTGYSPLHF.

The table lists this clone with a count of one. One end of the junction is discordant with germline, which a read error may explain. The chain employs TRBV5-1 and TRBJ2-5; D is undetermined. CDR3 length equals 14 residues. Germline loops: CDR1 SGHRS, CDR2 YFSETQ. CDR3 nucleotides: TGCGGCAGCAGCTTGGTGAGTTCTCAAGAGACCCAGTACTTC. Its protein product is CGSSLVSSQETQYF.

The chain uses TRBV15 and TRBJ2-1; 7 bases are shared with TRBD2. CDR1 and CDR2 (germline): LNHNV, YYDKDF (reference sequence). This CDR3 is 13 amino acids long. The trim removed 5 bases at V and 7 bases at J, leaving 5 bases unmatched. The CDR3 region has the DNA TGTGCCACCAGCGAGGCGCGGGGGAATGAGCAGTTCTTC. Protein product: CATSEARGNEQFF.

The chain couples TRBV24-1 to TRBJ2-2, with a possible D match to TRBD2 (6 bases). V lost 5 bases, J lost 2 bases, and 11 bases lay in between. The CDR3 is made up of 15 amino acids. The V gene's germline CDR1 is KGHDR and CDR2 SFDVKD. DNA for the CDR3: TGTGCCACCAGTGGACTAGGGCGCAACACCGGGGAGCTGTTTTTT. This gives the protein CATSGLGRNTGELFF.

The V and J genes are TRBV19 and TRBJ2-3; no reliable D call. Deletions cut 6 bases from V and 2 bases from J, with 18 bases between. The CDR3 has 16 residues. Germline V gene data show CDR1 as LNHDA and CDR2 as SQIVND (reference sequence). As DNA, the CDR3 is TGTGCCAGTAGCCGGGTGGGTGGTGGTGCCACAGATACGCAGTATTTT. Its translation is CASSRVGGGATDTQYF.

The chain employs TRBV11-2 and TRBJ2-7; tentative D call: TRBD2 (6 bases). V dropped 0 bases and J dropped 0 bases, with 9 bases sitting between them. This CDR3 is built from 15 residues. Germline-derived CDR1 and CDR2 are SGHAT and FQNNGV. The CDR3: CASSLDTGLSYEQYF. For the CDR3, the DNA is TGTGCCAGCAGCTTAGACACGGGACTCTCCTACGAGCAGTACTTC.

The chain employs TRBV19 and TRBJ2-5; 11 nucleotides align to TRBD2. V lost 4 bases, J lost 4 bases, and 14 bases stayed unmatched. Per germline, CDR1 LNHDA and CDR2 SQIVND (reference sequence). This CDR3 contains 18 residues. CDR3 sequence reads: CASSNGLIPGLAGETQYF. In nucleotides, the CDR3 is TGTGCCAGTAGTAACGGACTAATACCCGGACTAGCGGGAGAGACCCAGTACTTC. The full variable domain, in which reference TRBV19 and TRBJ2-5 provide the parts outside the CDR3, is DGGITQSPKYLFRKEGQNVTLSCEQNLNHDAMYWYRQDPGQGLRLIYYSQIVNDFQKGDIAEGYSVSREKKESFPLTVTSAQKNPTAFYLCASSNGLIPGLAGETQYFGPGTRLLVL.

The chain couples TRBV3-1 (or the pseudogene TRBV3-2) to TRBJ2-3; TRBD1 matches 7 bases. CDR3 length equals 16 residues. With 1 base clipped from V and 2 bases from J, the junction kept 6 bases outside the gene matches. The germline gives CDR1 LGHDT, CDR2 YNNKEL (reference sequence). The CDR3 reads CASSQGQGGLTDTQYF. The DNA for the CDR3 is TGTGCCAGCAGCCAAGGACAGGGTGGGCTCACAGATACGCAGTATTTT.

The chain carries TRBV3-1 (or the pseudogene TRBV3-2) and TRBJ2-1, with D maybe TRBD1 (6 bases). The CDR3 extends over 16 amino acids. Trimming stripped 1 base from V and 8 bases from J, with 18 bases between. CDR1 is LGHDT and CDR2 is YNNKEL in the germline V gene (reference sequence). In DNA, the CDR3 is TGTGCCAGCAGCCAAGGGTGGGGGCGCGTGGGCTATGAGCAGTTCTTC. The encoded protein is CASSQGWGRVGYEQFF.

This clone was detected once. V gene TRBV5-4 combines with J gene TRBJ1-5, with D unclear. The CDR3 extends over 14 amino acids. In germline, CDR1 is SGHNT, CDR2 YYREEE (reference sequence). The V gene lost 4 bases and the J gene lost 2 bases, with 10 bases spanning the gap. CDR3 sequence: CASSPGAGNQPQHF. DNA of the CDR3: TGTGCCAGCAGCCCCGGTGCGGGCAATCAGCCCCAGCATTTT.

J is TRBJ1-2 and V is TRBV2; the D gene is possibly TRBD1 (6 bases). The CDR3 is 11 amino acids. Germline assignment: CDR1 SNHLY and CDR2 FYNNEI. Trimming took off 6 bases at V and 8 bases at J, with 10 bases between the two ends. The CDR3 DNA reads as TGTGCCAGCAGGGGGGCCCGGGGCTACACCTTC. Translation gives CASRGARGYTF.

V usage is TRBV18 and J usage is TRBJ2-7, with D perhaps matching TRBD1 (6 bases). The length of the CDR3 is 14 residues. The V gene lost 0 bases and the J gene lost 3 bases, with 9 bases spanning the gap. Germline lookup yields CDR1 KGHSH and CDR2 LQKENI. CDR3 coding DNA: TGTGCCAGCTCACCACCCAAAGGGGGCTACGAGCAGTACTTC. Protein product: CASSPPKGGYEQYF.

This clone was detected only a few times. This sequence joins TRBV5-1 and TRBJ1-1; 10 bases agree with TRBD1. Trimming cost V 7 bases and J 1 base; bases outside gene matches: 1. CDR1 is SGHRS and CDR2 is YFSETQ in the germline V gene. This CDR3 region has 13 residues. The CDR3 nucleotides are TGCGCCAGCGGGACAGGGGCGAACACTGAAGCTTTCTTT. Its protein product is CASGTGANTEAFF.